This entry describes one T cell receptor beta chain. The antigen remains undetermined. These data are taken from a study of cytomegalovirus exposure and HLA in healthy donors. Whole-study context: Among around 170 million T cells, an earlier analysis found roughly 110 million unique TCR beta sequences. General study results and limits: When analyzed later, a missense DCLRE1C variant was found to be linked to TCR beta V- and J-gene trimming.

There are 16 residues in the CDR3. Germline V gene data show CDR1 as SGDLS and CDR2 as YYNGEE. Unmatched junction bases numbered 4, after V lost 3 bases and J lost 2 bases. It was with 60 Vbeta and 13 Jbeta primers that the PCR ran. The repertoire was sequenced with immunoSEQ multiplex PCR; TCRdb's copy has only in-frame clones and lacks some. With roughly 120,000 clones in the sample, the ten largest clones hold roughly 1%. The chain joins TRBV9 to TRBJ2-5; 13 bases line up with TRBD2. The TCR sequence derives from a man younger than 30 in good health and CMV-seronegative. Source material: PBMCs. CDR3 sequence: CASSAGTSGVQETQYF. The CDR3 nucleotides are TGTGCCAGCAGCGCCGGGACTAGCGGGGTACAAGAGACCCAGTACTTC.